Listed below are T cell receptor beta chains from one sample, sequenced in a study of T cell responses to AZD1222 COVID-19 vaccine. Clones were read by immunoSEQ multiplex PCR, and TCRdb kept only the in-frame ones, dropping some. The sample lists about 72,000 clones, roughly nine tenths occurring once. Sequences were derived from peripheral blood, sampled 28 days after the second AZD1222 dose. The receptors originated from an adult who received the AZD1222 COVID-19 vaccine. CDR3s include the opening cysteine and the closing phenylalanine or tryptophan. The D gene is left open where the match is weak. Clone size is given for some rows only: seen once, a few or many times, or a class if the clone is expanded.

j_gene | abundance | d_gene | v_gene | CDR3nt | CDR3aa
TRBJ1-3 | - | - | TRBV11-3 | TGTGCCAGCAGCTGGGGGCTCGCGGGAGGAAACACCATATATTTT | CASSWGLAGGNTIYF
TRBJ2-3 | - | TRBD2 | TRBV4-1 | TGCGCCAGCAGCCAAGTCCCCGGGGGGTTCACAGATACGCAGTATTTT | CASSQVPGGFTDTQYF
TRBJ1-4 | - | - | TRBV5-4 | TGTGCCAGCAGCTCCGACAGCGCAACTAATGAAAAACTGTTTTTT | CASSSDSATNEKLFF
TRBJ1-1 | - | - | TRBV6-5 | TGTGCCAGCATTCGGGGAGGGACTGAAGCTTTCTTT | CASIRGGTEAFF
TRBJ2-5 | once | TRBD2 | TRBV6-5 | TGTGCCAGCAGTCCCTCCGGGGGGAGGGGAGAGACCCAGTACTTC | CASSPSGGRGETQYF
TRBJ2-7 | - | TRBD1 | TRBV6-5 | TGTGCCAGCAGTACACGGACAGGAGACTACGAGCAGTACTTC | CASSTRTGDYEQYF
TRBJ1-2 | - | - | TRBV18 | TGTGCCAGCTCACCACCGAACCCGGGACAAAACTATGGCTACACCTTC | CASSPPNPGQNYGYTF
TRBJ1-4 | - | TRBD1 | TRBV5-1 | TGCGCCAGCAGCCTAGGGACAGACAAGAATGAAAAACTGTTTTTT | CASSLGTDKNEKLFF
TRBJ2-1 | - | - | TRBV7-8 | TGTGCCAGCAGCCAGACTGAGGGCAATGAGCAGTTCTTC | CASSQTEGNEQFF
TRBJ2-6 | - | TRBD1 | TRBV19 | TGTGCCAGTAGAGGGACAGGGTATAGTGGGGCCAACGTCCTGACTTTC | CASRGTGYSGANVLTF
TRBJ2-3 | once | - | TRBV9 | TGTGCCAGCAGCCCACTTTCTCACGGAGATACGCAGTATTTT | CASSPLSHGDTQYF
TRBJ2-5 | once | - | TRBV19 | TGTGCCAGTAGTATCTCGGGAGCCTCTCTACTGTACCAAGAGACCCAGTACTTC | CASSISGASLLYQETQYF
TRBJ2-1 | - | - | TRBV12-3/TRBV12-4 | TGTGCCAGCAGTTCCGAGGTTTGGGGTGAGCAGTTCTTC | CASSSEVWGEQFF
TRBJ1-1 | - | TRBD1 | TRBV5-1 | TGCGCCAGCAGCTTGGCCTGGGGACAGGCGAACACTGAAGCTTTCTTT | CASSLAWGQANTEAFF
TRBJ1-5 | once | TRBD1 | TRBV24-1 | TGTGCCACCAGTTGGACAGGGAATCAGCCCCAGCATTTT | CATSWTGNQPQHF
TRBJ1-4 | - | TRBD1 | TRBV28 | TGTGCCAGCAGTTCCCCGACAGGGTTTAATGAAAAACTGTTTTTT | CASSSPTGFNEKLFF
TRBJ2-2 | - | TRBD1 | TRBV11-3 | TGTGCCAGCAGCGATCTCCAGGGGGCAGAGAACACCGGGGAGCTGTTTTTT | CASSDLQGAENTGELFF
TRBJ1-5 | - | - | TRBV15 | TGTGCCACCAGCGACAGTTTTTATCAGCCCCAGCATTTT | CATSDSFYQPQHF
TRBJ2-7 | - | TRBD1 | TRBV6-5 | TGTGCCAGCTCCAGGGGGCGGTCTAGTGAGCAGTACTTC | CASSRGRSSEQYF
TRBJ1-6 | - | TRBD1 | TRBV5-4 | TGTGCCAGCAGCGACAGGGGGAGCTATAATTCACCCCTCCACTTT | CASSDRGSYNSPLHF
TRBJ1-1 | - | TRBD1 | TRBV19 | TGTGCCAGTAGTCCGGAAGGGGGCGCAGCTTTCTTT | CASSPEGGAAFF
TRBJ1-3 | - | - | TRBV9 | TGTGCCAGCAGCGCTCAGCAGGGGCAGAGTTTTGGAAACACCATATATTTT | CASSAQQGQSFGNTIYF
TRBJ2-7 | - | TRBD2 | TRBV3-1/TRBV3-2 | TGTGCCAGCAGCCAAGATGGAGGGAGGGCCTCCTACGAGCAGTACTTC | CASSQDGGRASYEQYF
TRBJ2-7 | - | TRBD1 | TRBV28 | TGTGCCAGCAGTACCCCTGGGACAGGGGGCGGTTGGGAGTACTTC | CASSTPGTGGGWEYF
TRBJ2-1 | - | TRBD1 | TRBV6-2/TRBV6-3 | TGTGCCAGCAGCCGGGACAGTAGGAGCTCCTACAATGAGCAGTTCTTC | CASSRDSRSSYNEQFF
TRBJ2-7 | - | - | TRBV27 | TGTGCCAGCAGTTTTTCCAAGTCCTACGAGCAGTACTTC | CASSFSKSYEQYF
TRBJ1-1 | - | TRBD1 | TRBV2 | TGTGCCAGCAGCCGAACAGGGGGAACTGAAGCTTTCTTT | CASSRTGGTEAFF
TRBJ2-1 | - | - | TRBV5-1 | TGCGCCAGCAGCTTGGATAGGACAGTTATCAATGAGCAGTTCTTC | CASSLDRTVINEQFF
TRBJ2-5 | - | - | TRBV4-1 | TGCGCCAGCAGCCAAGCTTGGGAGACCCAGTACTTC | CASSQAWETQYF
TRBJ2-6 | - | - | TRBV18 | TGTGCCAGCTCCGGTCTAGGGGCATCTGGGGCCAACGTCCTGACTTTC | CASSGLGASGANVLTF
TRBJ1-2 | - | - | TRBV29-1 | TGCAGCGTTGAAGAGGAAGTCCTCTATGGCTACACCTTC | CSVEEEVLYGYTF
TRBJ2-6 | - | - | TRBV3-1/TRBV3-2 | TGTGCCAGCAGCCAAGTCAAGTTCAACTTTTTCGGTGGGGCCAACGTCCTGACTTTC | CASSQVKFNFFGGANVLTF
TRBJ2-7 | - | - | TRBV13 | TGTGCCAGCAGCTTAGAGGCCACAAACTACGAGCAGTACTTC | CASSLEATNYEQYF
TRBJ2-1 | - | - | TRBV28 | TGTGCCAGCAGTTTAAGATACAATGAGCAGTTCTTC | CASSLRYNEQFF
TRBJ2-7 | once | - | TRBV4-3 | TGCGCCAGCAGCCAATCGGAGGGGGCGATCTACGAGCAGTACTTC | CASSQSEGAIYEQYF
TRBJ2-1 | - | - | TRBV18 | TGTGCCAGCTCACCCCGGGTTTCTTGGGGGAATGAGCAGTTCTTC | CASSPRVSWGNEQFF
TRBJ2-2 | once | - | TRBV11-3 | TGTGCCAGCAGCTTAGGGGGGCCGAACACCGGGGAGCTGTTTTTT | CASSLGGPNTGELFF